The 24 T cell receptor beta chains below come from one sample, sequenced in a study of blood T cell repertoires in COVID-19. Measured with immunoSEQ multiplex PCR; TCRdb has only the in-frame clones, and not every one. Seen here are about 440,000 clones, about 85% observed once, and the top ten hold over 1.5%. Material: PBMCs or T cells enriched from blood (not recorded which). The receptors originated from a woman in her late teens or twenties with acute COVID-19.

The chain combines TRBV4-3 with TRBJ2-1; no firm D call. In germline, CDR1 is LGHNA, CDR2 YSLEER. This CDR3 region has 14 residues. V was pared by 6 bases and J by 4 bases, with 13 bases between. CDR3 loop: CASSPLRRYNEQFF. In DNA, the CDR3 is TGCGCCAGCAGTCCACTGCGGAGATACAATGAGCAGTTCTTC.

The chain has TRBV29-1 and TRBJ2-4, with D perhaps TRBD2 (6 bases). From germline, CDR1 is SQVTM and CDR2 ANQGSEA. Trimming removed 6 bases at V and 0 bases at J, with 15 bases between. The CDR3 sequence is 15 residues long. The CDR3 DNA sequence: TGCAGCGTCGGTAGCGGCTCCCTAGCCAAAAACATTCAGTACTTC. Translated: CSVGSGSLAKNIQYF.

This chain links TRBV30 with TRBJ1-4; no firm D call. V shed 1 base and J shed 0 bases, with 12 bases lying between them. CDR3 size: 16 residues. CDR1 GTSNPN and CDR2 SVGIG come from the germline V gene (reference sequence). CDR3 protein: CAWSGGSLSTNEKLFF. DNA for the CDR3: TGTGCCTGGAGTGGAGGCAGCCTTTCAACTAATGAAAAACTGTTTTTT.

The V call is TRBV13, the J call TRBJ2-1; TRBD2 matches at 7 bases. CDR1 and CDR2 from the germline V gene are PRHDT and FYEKMQ (reference sequence). V lost 10 bases, J lost 12 bases, and 15 bases stayed unmatched. The CDR3 sequence is 13 residues long. CDR3 residues: CAMGAGPNEGQFF. The CDR3 coding sequence is TGTGCCATGGGAGCGGGACCCAATGAAGGGCAGTTCTTC.

CDR3 DNA sequence: TGCAGCGGGACACGAAGGGACACTGAAGCTTTCTTT. Amino acids: CSGTRRDTEAFF. The genes are TRBV29-1 and TRBJ1-1; D perhaps matches TRBD1 (5 bases). This CDR3 is built from 12 residues. V was trimmed by 7 bases and J by 3 bases, leaving 12 bases between them. CDR1 and CDR2 (germline): SQVTM, ANQGSEA.

CDR3 protein: CASSLVVVLNEQFF. The CDR3 coding sequence is TGTGCCAGCAGCTTGGTCGTCGTACTCAATGAGCAGTTCTTC. The J gene is TRBJ2-1, the V gene TRBV5-5; D not resolved. Germline CDR1 is SGHKS and CDR2 is YYEKEE (reference sequence). Deletions cut 0 bases from V and 6 bases from J, with 10 bases between. This CDR3 contains 14 residues.

This clone was seen once. The gene calls are TRBV28 and TRBJ1-4; D is unresolved. In germline, CDR1 is MDHEN, CDR2 SYDVKM. Between the trimmed V and J ends, which lost 6 bases and 2 bases, there was a span of 10 bases. The CDR3 has 14 amino acids. The CDR3 DNA sequence: TGTGCCAGCAGCTTCCGGGTGACTAATGAAAAACTGTTTTTT. Residues: CASSFRVTNEKLFF.

This chain joins TRBV10-2 and TRBJ1-1, with no clear D. Deletions cut 5 bases from V and 1 base from J, with 11 bases between. Per the germline V gene, CDR1 is WSHSY and CDR2 is SAAADI. This CDR3 is 14 amino acids long. CDR3 in DNA: TGCGCCAGCAGTTCTCCACACGCGAACACTGAAGCTTTCTTT. It encodes CASSSPHANTEAFF.

The chain carries TRBV19 and TRBJ1-4; 10 bases fit TRBD1. The CDR3 is made up of 15 amino acids. The V gene end was trimmed by 5 bases and the J gene end by 10 bases; junction bases not matched to a gene: 10. Germline V CDR1 and CDR2: LNHDA, SQIVND (reference sequence). The CDR3 is CASSAPGQGRGKLFF. The CDR3, as DNA: TGTGCCAGTAGTGCTCCGGGACAGGGGAGAGGAAAACTGTTTTTT.

V gene TRBV2 combines with J gene TRBJ2-7; 7 nucleotides match TRBD1. CDR3 length: 12 residues. Germline V lookup: CDR1 SNHLY, CDR2 FYNNEI. Unmatched junction bases numbered 3, after V lost 4 bases and J lost 6 bases. For the CDR3, the DNA is TGTGCCAGCAGTGTGACAGGGACCGAGCAGTACTTC. Translation gives CASSVTGTEQYF.

The V and J genes are TRBV5-1 and TRBJ2-7; D unresolved. Per germline, CDR1 SGHRS and CDR2 YFSETQ. With 4 bases removed from V and 3 bases from J, the gap between germline ends came to 8 bases. The CDR3 loop spans 12 amino acids. The CDR3 DNA sequence: TGCGCCAGCAGCCTCAACAGCTACGAGCAGTACTTC. This translates into CASSLNSYEQYF.

This rearrangement joins TRBV28 to TRBJ2-7; D may be TRBD1 (7 bases). The CDR3 covers 13 residues. V was trimmed by 10 bases and J by 6 bases, leaving 19 bases between them. The germline gives CDR1 MDHEN, CDR2 SYDVKM. The CDR3 protein is CATQGRDSGEQYF. The DNA for the CDR3 is TGTGCCACTCAGGGGCGGGACAGCGGCGAGCAGTACTTC.

This chain connects TRBV27 to TRBJ1-4; 8 bases match TRBD1. Trimming took 6 bases from V and 4 from J; bases not matched to a gene: 10. This CDR3 has 16 amino acids. Looked up from germline, CDR1 is MNHEY and CDR2 is SMNVEV (reference sequence). CDR3 region: CASRPRQGRVNEKLFF. For the CDR3, the DNA is TGTGCCAGCAGACCCAGACAGGGGCGGGTTAATGAAAAACTGTTTTTT. Full variable domain (rest looked up from reference TRBV27 and TRBJ1-4): EAQVTQNPRYLITVTGKKLTVTCSQNMNHEYMSWYRQDPGLGLRQIYYSMNVEVTDKGDVPEGYKVSRKEKRNFPLILESPSPNQTSLYFCASRPRQGRVNEKLFFGSGTQLSVL.

The gene calls are TRBV5-6 and TRBJ2-7; TRBD1 agrees at 9 bases. J lost 3 bases, V lost 5 bases, and 9 bases had no gene match. There are 15 residues in the CDR3. Germline assignment: CDR1 SGHDT and CDR2 YYEEEE. DNA for the CDR3: TGTGCCAGCAGAGAGGCCGGACAGGGGAGCTACGAGCAGTACTTC. Translated, it gives CASREAGQGSYEQYF. The full variable domain, rest sourced from reference TRBV5-6 and TRBJ2-7, is DAGVTQSPTHLIKTRGQQVTLRCSPKSGHDTVSWYQQALGQGPQFIFQYYEEEERQRGNFPDRFSGHQFPNYSSELNVNALLLGDSALYLCASREAGQGSYEQYFGPGTRLTVT.

This sequence joins TRBV10-1 and TRBJ2-7; D is perhaps TRBD2 (6 bases). Germline V gene data show CDR1 as WNHNN and CDR2 as SYGVQD (reference sequence). The CDR3 is 13 amino acids. The V and J ends lost 9 bases and 1 base respectively, with 13 bases between them. CDR3 loop: CASSGDRSYEQYF. CDR3 nucleotide sequence: TGCGCCAGTTCGGGGGATAGATCCTACGAGCAGTACTTC.

This clone was counted once. This chain joins TRBV25-1 and TRBJ2-7; D perhaps matches TRBD1 (6 bases). The CDR3 loop spans 14 amino acids. Trimming removed 1 base from V and 3 bases from J, with 10 bases in between. Germline loops: CDR1 MGHDK, CDR2 SYGVNS. DNA for the CDR3: TGTGCCAGCAGTGAATCAGGGGCGGTCTACGAGCAGTACTTC. Translated: CASSESGAVYEQYF.

This rearrangement joins TRBV20-1 to TRBJ2-3; D is ambiguous. The germline V gene encodes CDR1 DFQATT and CDR2 SNEGSKA (reference sequence). There are 15 residues in the CDR3. V shed 3 bases and J shed 2 bases, with 15 bases lying between them. The CDR3 DNA reads as TGCAGTGCTAGTGAGGCAGTGTCCATCACAGATACGCAGTATTTT. Translating gives CSASEAVSITDTQYF.

J is TRBJ1-1 and V is TRBV6-5, with D uncertain. This CDR3 region has 13 residues. The germline V gene encodes CDR1 MNHEY and CDR2 SVGAGI. V was shortened by 2 bases and J by 3 bases, with 7 bases between the two germline ends. The CDR3 loop reads CASSYSGYTEAFF. CDR3 bases: TGTGCCAGCAGTTACAGCGGGTACACTGAAGCTTTCTTT.

This clone was picked up one time. The gene calls are TRBV2 and TRBJ1-2; D uncertain. This CDR3 has 13 amino acids. Germline CDR1 SNHLY, CDR2 FYNNEI. Trimming left V 8 bases short and J 0 bases short, with 10 bases between. Here the CDR3 DNA reads TGTGCCAGCGGTCAACTACCTAACTATGGCTACACCTTC. Translating it yields CASGQLPNYGYTF.

This clone was picked up one time. The chain employs TRBV11-2 and TRBJ1-2; TRBD1 might be the D (5 bases). CDR3 length equals 11 residues. Germline CDR1 reads SGHAT; CDR2 reads FQNNGV. Trimming stripped 10 bases from V and 8 bases from J, with 14 bases between. Here the CDR3 reads CAIRGSAGYTF. The CDR3 DNA is TGTGCCATCCGGGGGAGTGCCGGCTACACCTTC.

CDR3 residues: CASSPLQGGADNEQFF. For the CDR3, the DNA is TGTGCCAGCAGCCCCCTCCAGGGGGGCGCGGACAATGAGCAGTTCTTC. The chain employs TRBV11-2 and TRBJ2-1; tentatively, D is TRBD1 (7 bases). V lost 5 bases and J 5 bases, leaving 19 bases between the germline ends. The length of the CDR3 is 16 residues. CDR1 and CDR2 (germline): SGHAT, FQNNGV.

In its sample, this clone was seen once. The rearrangement uses TRBV2 and TRBJ2-2, with D hard to call. The CDR3 is 15 amino acids. Germline-derived CDR1 and CDR2 are SNHLY and FYNNEI. V dropped 1 base and J dropped 0 bases, with 6 bases sitting between them. DNA for the CDR3: TGTGCCAGCAGTGAAGATGGCTCGAACACCGGGGAGCTGTTTTTT. This codes for CASSEDGSNTGELFF.

This clone was observed a few times. The chain links TRBV29-1 to TRBJ1-5, with 7 nucleotides matching TRBD1. This CDR3 spans 13 amino acids. V was pared by 6 bases and J by 4 bases, with 6 bases of the junction left unmatched. Germline V gene data show CDR1 as SQVTM and CDR2 as ANQGSEA. CDR3 residues: CSVKQGPNQPQHF. CDR3 coding DNA: TGCAGCGTAAAACAGGGGCCGAATCAGCCCCAGCATTTT.

The V and J genes are TRBV24-1 and TRBJ2-5; the D gene is possibly TRBD1 (5 bases). V gave up 3 bases and J gave up 5 bases, with 12 bases separating them. The germline CDR1 and CDR2 sequences are KGHDR and SFDVKD. The CDR3 has 14 residues. In nucleotides, the CDR3 is TGTGCCACCAGTGATGTCCAGGGTGGGGAGACCCAGTACTTC. Amino acids: CATSDVQGGETQYF.